Presented here are 23 T cell receptor beta chains from one specimen sequenced in a study of early T cells in non-severe SARS-CoV-2 infection. TCRdb re-called the 5' RACE reads with MiXCR, one entry per CDR3 protein. The sample includes 25,000 to 30,000 distinct CDR3 sequences, about 10% seen only once; the top ten take around 13%. Source material: whole blood. The receptor set was obtained from an adult who was a healthcare worker with PCR-confirmed SARS-CoV-2 infection or an uninfected control (not recorded which).

Many counts were recorded for this clonotype. In nucleotides, the CDR3 is TGTGCCAGCAGTAAACGGACTAACACCGGGGAGCTGTTTTTT. This encodes CASSKRTNTGELFF. This sequence joins TRBV27 and TRBJ2-2; a weak D match, TRBD2 (5 bases). This CDR3 contains 14 residues. Germline lookup yields CDR1 MNHEY and CDR2 SMNVEV (reference sequence). The V and J ends lost 5 bases and 2 bases respectively, with 9 bases between them.

V usage is TRBV3-1 and J usage is TRBJ1-1; 10 nucleotides line up with TRBD1. There are 14 residues in the CDR3. Germline CDR1 reads LGHDT; CDR2 reads YNNKEL (reference sequence). V lost 1 base, J lost 4 bases, and 0 bases stayed unmatched. The CDR3 is CASSQGTGGTEAFF. The CDR3 coding sequence is TGTGCCAGCAGCCAAGGGACAGGGGGCACTGAAGCTTTCTTT. Full variable domain (remainder filled in from reference TRBV3-1 and TRBJ1-1): DTAVSQTPKYLVTQMGNDKSIKCEQNLGHDTMYWYKQDSKKFLKIMFSYNNKELIINETVPNRFSPKSPDKAHLNLHINSLELGDSAVYFCASSQGTGGTEAFFGQGTRLTVV.

This clonotype was picked up a small number of times. The chain employs TRBV12-3 or TRBV12-4 and TRBJ1-4; D gene unclear. The CDR3 contains 14 residues. V was pared by 5 bases and J by 0 bases, with 7 bases between. The CDR3 loop is CASSQTTTNEKLFF. The CDR3 DNA reads TGTGCCAGCAGTCAAACCACAACTAATGAAAAACTGTTTTTT.

At least ten counts were recorded for this clonotype. DNA of the CDR3: TGTGCCAGCAGTTCCCGACAGGGGGAGAGCTCTGGGGCCAACGTCCTGACTTTC. Translation gives CASSSRQGESSGANVLTF. J is TRBJ2-6 and V is TRBV6-2 or TRBV6-3, with 9 bases that match TRBD1. Per germline, CDR1 MNHEY and CDR2 SVGEGT. V trimming: 4 bases; J trimming: 0 bases; junction bases outside the gene matches: 7. The CDR3 is 18 residues long.

There are many counts of this clonotype. The rearrangement joins TRBV7-9 to TRBJ2-1; 9 bases agree with TRBD2. V gave up 2 bases and J gave up 6 bases; unmatched junction bases: 5. Germline V gives CDR1 SEHNR, CDR2 FQNEAQ (reference sequence). CDR3 length equals 15 residues. The CDR3 nucleotides read TGTGCCAGCAGCTTACTCCTAGCGGGGCCCAATGAGCAGTTCTTC. It specifies CASSLLLAGPNEQFF. Based on the CDR3 plus reference TRBV7-9 and TRBJ2-1, the full variable domain is DTGVSQNPRHKITKRGQNVTFRCDPISEHNRLYWYRQTLGQGPEFLTYFQNEAQLEKSRLLSDRFSAERPKGSFSTLEIQRTEQGDSAMYLCASSLLLAGPNEQFFGPGTRLTVL.

This clonotype was seen at least ten times. The chain is built from TRBV11-2 and TRBJ2-5; D unclear. CDR3 length equals 12 residues. V dropped 6 bases and J dropped 4 bases, with 9 bases sitting between them. CDR1 is SGHAT, CDR2 FQNNGV, per germline. CDR3 bases: TGTGCCAGCAGTTTGGCGCCAGAGACCCAGTACTTC. Translating gives CASSLAPETQYF.

V and J are TRBV29-1 and TRBJ1-1; 8 nucleotides match TRBD1. Germline V gene sequence: CDR1 SQVTM, CDR2 ANQGSEA. The CDR3 is 14 amino acids. V lost 6 bases to trimming and J lost 4 bases; unmatched junction nucleotides: 10. The CDR3 region has the DNA TGCAGCGTAACCACCGGGACAGGCTCCACTGAAGCTTTCTTT. As protein: CSVTTGTGSTEAFF. The entire variable domain, with the rest obtained from reference TRBV29-1 and TRBJ1-1, is as follows: SAVISQKPSRDICQRGTSLTIQCQVDSQVTMMFWYRQQPGQSLTLIATANQGSEATYESGFVIDKFPISRPNLTFSTLTVSNMSPEDSSIYLCSVTTGTGSTEAFFGQGTRLTVV.

This clonotype was recorded at least ten times. V is TRBV7-9 and J is TRBJ1-1; 12 bases line up with TRBD1. V lost 5 bases, J lost 4 bases, and 11 bases stayed unmatched. The CDR3 runs to 17 residues. Germline V gene lookup returns CDR1 SEHNR and CDR2 FQNEAQ (reference sequence). The CDR3, as DNA: TGTGCCAGCAGCCCACGAGGGACAGGGGGCTGGAGCACTGAAGCTTTCTTT. Encoded protein: CASSPRGTGGWSTEAFF.

The table lists this clonotype with a few counts. The J gene is TRBJ2-1, the V gene TRBV4-2; a possible D gene is TRBD1 (5 bases). Germline CDR1 is LGHNA and CDR2 is YNFKEQ. The V end was cut by 0 bases, the J end by 2 bases, with 14 bases between. The CDR3 runs 17 residues. The CDR3 region has the DNA TGTGCCAGCAGCCAAGAGGGGCACCGTATGACCTACAATGAGCAGTTCTTC. This gives the protein CASSQEGHRMTYNEQFF.

The table lists this clonotype with many counts. The CDR3 sequence is CASSTGRGSASGNTIYF. The DNA for the CDR3 is TGTGCCAGCAGTACAGGAAGAGGATCGGCCTCTGGAAACACCATATATTTT. The chain combines TRBV28 with TRBJ1-3; tentative D call: TRBD1 (5 bases). Germline V gives CDR1 MDHEN, CDR2 SYDVKM. V was pared by 5 bases and J by 0 bases, with 17 bases between. The CDR3 loop spans 17 amino acids.

This clonotype showed up many times. The CDR3 protein is CATSATDSKMGDEQFF. Here the CDR3 DNA reads TGTGCCACCAGTGCCACTGACTCTAAAATGGGCGATGAGCAGTTCTTC. The rearrangement links TRBV24-1 to TRBJ2-1; D remains ambiguous. The V gene's germline CDR1 is KGHDR and CDR2 SFDVKD. The ends were cut back, 5 bases at V and 8 bases at J, with 21 bases in the middle. The CDR3 covers 16 residues.

This clonotype was seen ten or more times. V usage is TRBV29-1 and J usage is TRBJ1-2; no definite D call. Germline CDR1 is SQVTM and CDR2 is ANQGSEA. Trimming shortened V by 3 bases and J by 7 bases, and 15 bases separated the two germline ends. The CDR3 has 13 residues. Here the CDR3 DNA reads TGCAGCGTTGAGGGCACCGACTTAGGTGGCTACACCTTC. This translates into CSVEGTDLGGYTF.

A remark on this clonotype: A clone one base away is much larger, so this may be a read error. CDR3 protein: CASSPATENLFF. The CDR3 coding sequence is TGTGCCAGCAGCCCCGCGACAGAAAATCTGTTTTTT. V is TRBV7-2 and J is TRBJ1-4, with a weak D call TRBD1 (5 bases). This CDR3 has 12 residues. Germline V CDR1 and CDR2: SGHTA, FQGNSA.

This clonotype has ten or more counts. The rearrangement links TRBV20-1 to TRBJ2-7, with D possibly TRBD2 on 6 matching bases. Trimming shortened V by 4 bases and J by 7 bases, and 14 bases separated the two germline ends. This CDR3 has 12 amino acids. The germline CDR1 and CDR2 sequences are DFQATT and SNEGSKA (reference sequence). The CDR3 is CSAIDAAGEQYF. The CDR3 region has the DNA TGCAGTGCTATAGACGCGGCGGGGGAGCAGTACTTC.

This clonotype occurred many times. V and J are TRBV11-2 and TRBJ2-7, with unresolved D. CDR3 length equals 14 residues. Trimming removed 6 bases at V and 6 bases at J, with 18 bases between. Per the germline V gene, CDR1 is SGHAT and CDR2 is FQNNGV. CDR3: CASRPVGPLGEQYF. DNA of the CDR3: TGTGCCAGCAGACCCGTTGGACCTCTTGGCGAGCAGTACTTC.

The sample holds a few counts of this clonotype. The genes are TRBV7-3 and TRBJ1-2; possibly TRBD1 for D (5 bases). V lost 2 bases and J lost 6, with 10 bases in between. The CDR3 sequence is 13 residues long. Germline-derived CDR1 and CDR2 are SGHTA and FQGTGA. CDR3 sequence (DNA): TGTGCCAGCAGCTTAGGGGGTGAACATGGCTACACCTTC. Translated, it gives CASSLGGEHGYTF.

The rearrangement joins TRBV7-2 to TRBJ2-7; D tentatively reads TRBD1 or TRBD2 (5 bases each). This CDR3 contains 13 residues. The V gene lost 2 bases and the J gene lost 2 bases, with 7 bases spanning the gap. Germline assignment: CDR1 SGHTA and CDR2 FQGNSA. The CDR3 is CASSLLGAYEQYF. As DNA, the CDR3 is TGTGCCAGCAGCTTATTGGGGGCCTACGAGCAGTACTTC.

CDR3 protein: CASSLDVGSAYEQYF. The CDR3 region has the DNA TGTGCCAGCAGCCTAGACGTGGGGTCAGCCTACGAGCAGTACTTC. The chain has TRBV14 and TRBJ2-7; D is undetermined. This CDR3 contains 15 residues. Germline-derived CDR1 and CDR2 are SGHDN and FVKESK. The V gene lost 4 bases and the J gene lost 2 bases, with 15 bases spanning the gap. The variable domain in full, with the rest retrieved from reference TRBV14 and TRBJ2-7, is EAGVTQFPSHSVIEKGQTVTLRCDPISGHDNLYWYRRVMGKEIKFLLHFVKESKQDESGMPNNRFLAERTGGTYSTLKVQPAELEDSGVYFCASSLDVGSAYEQYFGPGTRLTVT.

This clonotype was seen repeatedly, ten times or more. The chain couples TRBV20-1 to TRBJ2-7; 7 bases map to TRBD1. V shed 6 bases and J 5 bases; nucleotides not matched to a gene: 10. The CDR3 is 13 residues long. Germline CDR1 DFQATT, CDR2 SNEGSKA (reference sequence). CDR3 sequence reads: CSAAQGSGHEQYF. Here the CDR3 DNA reads TGCAGTGCGGCACAGGGGTCGGGCCACGAGCAGTACTTC.

The chain employs TRBV6-6 and TRBJ2-3; 8 nucleotides align to TRBD2. Germline-derived CDR1 and CDR2 are MNHNY and SVGAGI (reference sequence). There are 15 residues in the CDR3. V gave up 6 bases and J gave up 1 base; unmatched junction bases: 6. The CDR3 loop reads CASRDGGGRTDTQYF. The CDR3 DNA reads TGTGCCAGCAGAGATGGCGGGGGGCGCACAGATACGCAGTATTTT.

The sample holds many counts of this clonotype. The V call is TRBV7-3, the J call TRBJ1-1; D not certain. V was clipped by 4 bases and J by 6 bases, with 15 bases between them. Germline values: CDR1 SGHTA, CDR2 FQGTGA. The CDR3 covers 14 residues. CDR3 amino acids: CASSYAPRVAEAFF. CDR3 bases: TGTGCCAGCAGCTACGCCCCGCGGGTTGCTGAAGCTTTCTTT.

The chain recombines TRBV29-1 with TRBJ2-1; the D gene is possibly TRBD1 (5 bases). The V and J ends lost 5 bases and 5 bases respectively, with 7 bases between them. Germline CDR1 SQVTM, CDR2 ANQGSEA. This CDR3 spans 11 amino acids. The CDR3 is CSVTGNNEQFF. The CDR3 DNA is TGCAGCGTTACAGGAAACAATGAGCAGTTCTTC.

This clonotype was seen many times. The chain has TRBV24-1 and TRBJ1-2; D unresolved. CDR1 KGHDR and CDR2 SFDVKD come from the germline V gene. The CDR3 consists of 14 residues. The V gene lost 3 bases and the J gene lost 5 bases, with 12 bases spanning the gap. CDR3 in DNA: TGTGCCACCAGTGATGAGGACGTAATTTATGGCTACACCTTC. This codes for CATSDEDVIYGYTF.